Included here is one TCR beta chain sequence, with context. Its antigen remains unknown. This sample stems from a study of siplizumab effects on memory and regulatory T cells. Assay used: immunoSEQ multiplex PCR; TCRdb lists only in-frame clones, some missing. The table shows about 50,000 clones, with approximately 84% occurring only once. Whole-study findings and limits: Naive T cells appeared more varied than memory cells and looked like key alloresponse contributors. Sequences that were alloreactive and traceable to unstimulated CD4+ memory cells were significantly reduced by siplizumab.

CDR3 length: 14 amino acids. Germline-derived CDR1 and CDR2 are SGHTA and FQGNSA. The ends were cut back, 3 bases at V and 3 bases at J, with 8 bases in the middle. This receptor was taken from a human donor in good health. This chain uses TRBV7-2 with TRBJ2-2; no clear D. The source material was naive CD8+ T cells sorted from blood. The CDR3 sequence: CASSFLGYTGELFF. CDR3 in DNA: TGTGCCAGCAGCTTTCTGGGGTACACCGGGGAGCTGTTTTTT.